This is a list of T cell receptor beta chains from one sample in a study of cytomegalovirus exposure and HLA in healthy donors. Assay: immunoSEQ multiplex PCR; the TCRdb copy retains only in-frame clones and omits some. This table has 130,000 or so clones, 73% appearing once. Source material: PBMCs. Receptors were obtained from a woman aged 40-49 years in good health and CMV-seropositive. Each CDR3 is given with its conserved first and last residue. A D gene is named only where the DNA matches it firmly. Clone size is shown for a subset of rows, as once, few, many or a class of expanded clone.

clone size,J gene,V gene,D gene,CDR3 DNA,CDR3 protein
-,TRBJ1-5,TRBV6-1,-,TGTGCCAGCAGTGAACGGGGCAATCAGCCCCAGCATTTT,CASSERGNQPQHF
-,TRBJ1-2,TRBV7-2,TRBD1,TGTGCCAGCAGGCCCGGGACAGGGCAATATGGCTACACCTTC,CASRPGTGQYGYTF
-,TRBJ2-7,TRBV28,TRBD1,TGTGCCAGCAGTTTAATTGGGACAGGGAAGTACGAGCAGTACTTC,CASSLIGTGKYEQYF
once,TRBJ2-7,TRBV11-1,-,TGTGCCAGCAGCTTAAACAGGGCTTACGAGCAGTACTTC,CASSLNRAYEQYF
-,TRBJ2-7,TRBV18,TRBD2,TGTGCCAGCTCACCAAAGCGGGAGGGTTCCTACGAGCAGTACTTC,CASSPKREGSYEQYF
-,TRBJ2-5,TRBV7-6,-,TGTGCCAGCAGCCCCGGGGAGACCCAGTACTTC,CASSPGETQYF
-,TRBJ2-3,TRBV7-2,-,TGTGCCAGCAGCTTTGGCAGGGCGGGCACAGATACGCAGTATTTT,CASSFGRAGTDTQYF
-,TRBJ2-7,TRBV30,-,TGTGCCTGGAGTGTAGGGACAAATTACGAGCAGTACTTC,CAWSVGTNYEQYF
-,TRBJ2-3,TRBV7-2,TRBD2,TGTGCCAGCAGCTTAGTTCCGGGGGGGCGTAGGGCAGATACGCAGTATTTT,CASSLVPGGRRADTQYF
-,TRBJ1-6,TRBV6-1,-,TGTGCCAGCAGCTCTGGCAGTTCACCCCTCCACTTT,CASSSGSSPLHF
-,TRBJ2-5,TRBV9,TRBD1,TGTGCCAGCAGCGTAGCATCGGGTGGGACAGTTCAAGAGACCCAGTACTTC,CASSVASGGTVQETQYF
few,TRBJ1-6,TRBV6-6,-,TGTGCCAGCAGTCCCCGACAGAATTCCTATAATTCACCCCTCCACTTT,CASSPRQNSYNSPLHF
-,TRBJ1-4,TRBV30,-,TGTGCCTGGAGTGTACACAGGGAGGGGAAACTGTTTTTT,CAWSVHREGKLFF
-,TRBJ1-5,TRBV30,-,TGTGCCTGGAGAGCCGGGACTTATAGCAATCAGCCCCAGCATTTT,CAWRAGTYSNQPQHF
-,TRBJ2-3,TRBV5-1,TRBD2,TGCGCCAGCAGCTCCTCGGGGGGGTCAGATACGCAGTATTTT,CASSSSGGSDTQYF
-,TRBJ2-3,TRBV9,-,TGTGCCAGCAGCGTAGGTCGCGGGGTGAGCACAGATACGCAGTATTTT,CASSVGRGVSTDTQYF
-,TRBJ2-7,TRBV27,TRBD1,TGTGCCAGCAGGGGACAGAACTACGAGCAGTACTTC,CASRGQNYEQYF
-,TRBJ2-7,TRBV9,TRBD2,TGTGCCAGCAGCGCCGATCCTAGCGGGATGACGTACGAGCAGTACTTC,CASSADPSGMTYEQYF